This entry lists 18 T cell receptor beta chains sequenced from one sample in a study of spatial heterogeneity in lung cancer. TCRdb independently ran MiXCR on the 5' RACE reads; one entry per CDR3 protein. Of approximately 21,000 distinct CDR3 sequences in the sample, less than 3.5% are singletons; the top ten hold 25% to 30%. Regarding time point: sample taken at primary tumor resection. The sequenced material consisted of unsorted whole RNA from tumor, nontumor lung or frozen PBMC. Sequenced material: PBMCs, taken at surgery. These receptors were collected from a female donor with early-stage non-small cell lung cancer.

This clonotype came up many times. This rearrangement joins TRBV5-1 to TRBJ2-3; D perhaps matches TRBD2 (5 bases). The V end was cut by 4 bases, the J end by 0 bases, with 12 bases between. This CDR3 comprises 15 residues. Per the germline V gene, CDR1 is SGHRS and CDR2 is YFSETQ. CDR3 in DNA: TGCGCCAGCAGCCTCCGAGGACTTAGCACAGATACGCAGTATTTT. It translates to CASSLRGLSTDTQYF.

Many counts were recorded for this clonotype. The V gene is TRBV28, the J gene TRBJ1-5; tentatively, D is TRBD1 (5 bases). The CDR3 is 13 amino acids. In germline, CDR1 is MDHEN, CDR2 SYDVKM. Trimming pared 6 bases from V and 7 bases from J, leaving 13 bases between. CDR3 in DNA: TGTGCCAGCAGCACTCAGGGAAAACAGCCCCAGCATTTT. It encodes CASSTQGKQPQHF. Combining the CDR3 with reference TRBV28 and TRBJ1-5 gives the whole variable domain DVKVTQSSRYLVKRTGEKVFLECVQDMDHENMFWYRQDPGLGLRLIYFSYDVKMKEKGDIPEGYSVSREKKERFSLILESASTNQTSMYLCASSTQGKQPQHFGDGTRLSIL.

This clonotype was detected ten times or more. This chain links TRBV10-3 with TRBJ2-1; TRBD1 aligns across 7 bases. Germline V gene sequence: CDR1 ENHRY, CDR2 SYGVKD. The CDR3 has 15 amino acids. Germline trimming cut 5 bases from V and 7 bases from J; bases unmatched to any gene: 11. The CDR3 nucleotides are TGTGCCATCAGTCCGATTACCGGGACAGAGAATGAGCAGTTCTTC. Translation: CAISPITGTENEQFF.

This clonotype was detected ten times or more. The genes are TRBV3-1 and TRBJ2-5, with TRBD2 matching over 9 bases. V lost 6 bases to trimming and J lost 5 bases; unmatched junction nucleotides: 4. The CDR3 contains 13 residues. CDR1 LGHDT and CDR2 YNNKEL come from the germline V gene (reference sequence). The CDR3 here is CASSPSGVETQYF. CDR3 bases: TGTGCCAGCAGTCCTAGCGGGGTCGAGACCCAGTACTTC.

This clonotype was seen ten or more times. This chain connects TRBV19 to TRBJ2-3; D call uncertain. With 6 bases removed from V and 0 bases from J, the gap between germline ends came to 13 bases. The CDR3 loop spans 15 amino acids. The germline CDR1 and CDR2 sequences are LNHDA and SQIVND (reference sequence). CDR3 bases: TGTGCCAGTAGGCCTAGGCGTTCTAGCACAGATACGCAGTATTTT. This codes for CASRPRRSSTDTQYF.

This clonotype was recorded at least ten times. J is TRBJ1-1 and V is TRBV6-2 or TRBV6-3, with TRBD1 as a possible D gene (6 bases). This CDR3 contains 14 residues. V was trimmed by 2 bases and J by 7 bases, leaving 14 bases between them. Looked up from germline, CDR1 is MNHEY and CDR2 is SVGEGT. In DNA form, the CDR3 reads TGTGCCAGCAGTTACCCGTCGGGGGGCTTTGAAGCTTTCTTT. It codes for CASSYPSGGFEAFF.

In its sample, this clonotype was seen many times. The chain recombines TRBV27 with TRBJ1-6; D is ambiguous. The CDR3 extends over 15 amino acids. The V gene lost 1 base and the J gene lost 14 bases, with 18 bases spanning the gap. Germline CDR1 MNHEY, CDR2 SMNVEV (reference sequence). DNA for the CDR3: TGTGCCAGCAGTTTATTGTCCAGGAGTAGTTGGACCCTCCACTTT. Translating it yields CASSLLSRSSWTLHF.

This chain connects TRBV6-1 to TRBJ2-2; TRBD1 aligns across 8 bases. Germline assignment: CDR1 MNHNS and CDR2 SASEGT. With 3 bases clipped from V and 5 bases from J, the junction kept 5 bases outside the gene matches. The CDR3 is made up of 15 amino acids. CDR3 sequence reads: CASSDRDRSTGELFF. Written as DNA, the CDR3 is TGTGCCAGCAGTGACCGGGACAGGTCTACCGGGGAGCTGTTTTTT.

The V gene is TRBV10-3, the J gene TRBJ2-7; either TRBD1 or TRBD2 may supply D (6 bases each). The germline gives CDR1 ENHRY, CDR2 SYGVKD. The CDR3 sequence is 13 residues long. V shed 0 bases and J shed 6 bases, with 9 bases lying between them. As DNA, the CDR3 is TGTGCCATCAGTGAGTCGGGGGGCGGCGAGCAGTACTTC. Protein sequence: CAISESGGGEQYF.

This clonotype has ten or more counts. The J gene is TRBJ2-7, the V gene TRBV28; 10 bases align to TRBD2. CDR3 length equals 15 residues. Germline trimming cut 3 bases from V and 3 bases from J; bases unmatched to any gene: 5. Per the germline V gene, CDR1 is MDHEN and CDR2 is SYDVKM. The CDR3 protein is CASSLIAGGYYEQYF. CDR3 nucleotides: TGTGCCAGCAGTTTGATAGCGGGGGGATACTACGAGCAGTACTTC.

This clonotype was counted at least ten times. The rearrangement joins TRBV27 to TRBJ2-2, with 8 bases lining up with TRBD1. Germline CDR1 and CDR2: MNHEY and SMNVEV (reference sequence). This CDR3 spans 16 amino acids. Trimming at V came to 4 bases and at J to 4 bases, leaving 8 bases not matched to a gene. Here the CDR3 reads CASSSSGGAGTGELFF. The CDR3 DNA follows: TGTGCCAGCAGTTCCTCAGGGGGCGCAGGCACCGGGGAGCTGTTTTTT.

This clonotype came up many times. This sequence joins TRBV9 and TRBJ2-5; 9 nucleotides line up with TRBD2. The CDR3 extends over 19 amino acids. In germline, CDR1 is SGDLS, CDR2 YYNGEE. Trimming cost V 4 bases and J 0 bases; bases outside gene matches: 16. CDR3 nucleotides: TGTGCCAGCAGCCCGTGGGGTAGCGGGAGCGCATATTACCAAGAGACCCAGTACTTC. It specifies CASSPWGSGSAYYQETQYF.

The table lists this clonotype with many counts. CDR3 sequence reads: CASSLPPMGTEFTGELFF. The CDR3, as DNA: TGTGCCAGCAGTTTACCCCCCATGGGGACAGAATTCACCGGGGAGCTGTTTTTT. J is TRBJ2-2 and V is TRBV27; 7 bases align to TRBD1. Germline CDR1 reads MNHEY; CDR2 reads SMNVEV (reference sequence). V shed 2 bases and J 4 bases; nucleotides not matched to a gene: 13. CDR3 length: 18 amino acids.

This clonotype has ten or more counts. This chain links TRBV14 with TRBJ2-5, with TRBD2 as a possible D gene (5 bases). The CDR3 has 14 residues. The V end was cut by 3 bases, the J end by 3 bases, with 11 bases between. Germline CDR1 is SGHDN and CDR2 is FVKESK. CDR3 bases: TGTGCCAGCAGCCACTGGGGAGAGGAAGAGACCCAGTACTTC. It translates to CASSHWGEEETQYF.

In its sample, this clonotype was seen many times. The chain couples TRBV24-1 to TRBJ2-1; TRBD2 agrees at 10 bases. Germline loops: CDR1 KGHDR, CDR2 SFDVKD. Trimming took 1 base from V and 4 from J; bases not matched to a gene: 3. The CDR3 loop spans 16 amino acids. The CDR3 DNA reads as TGTGCCACCAGTGATTTCTCTAGCGGGGGATACAATGAGCAGTTCTTC. This sequence encodes CATSDFSSGGYNEQFF.

This clonotype was counted ten times or more. This chain uses TRBV6-5 with TRBJ2-5; D possibly corresponds to TRBD2 (5 bases). V was shortened by 0 bases and J by 1 base, with 15 bases between the two germline ends. The germline CDR1 and CDR2 sequences are MNHEY and SVGAGI. The CDR3 is 17 amino acids. DNA of the CDR3: TGTGCCAGCAGTTACTCCAATCCGAGCGGCCGCCAAGAGACCCAGTACTTC. Translating gives CASSYSNPSGRQETQYF.

This clonotype was seen ten or more times. The V call is TRBV4-2, the J call TRBJ2-2; maybe TRBD2 (6 bases). Germline assignment: CDR1 LGHNA and CDR2 YNFKEQ. Trimming pared 0 bases from V and 5 bases from J, leaving 19 bases between. This CDR3 comprises 18 residues. CDR3 bases: TGTGCCAGCAGCCAAGATCGGGTGGACGCGGGAAGGACCGGGGAGCTGTTTTTT. It encodes CASSQDRVDAGRTGELFF.

This clonotype was seen at least ten times. The chain recombines TRBV28 with TRBJ1-1, with no clear D. Trimming cost V 3 bases and J 1 base, with 6 bases left between them. The CDR3 has 13 amino acids. CDR1 and CDR2 from the germline V gene are MDHEN and SYDVKM. As DNA, the CDR3 is TGTGCCAGCAGTTTCGGGCAGAACACTGAAGCTTTCTTT. This encodes CASSFGQNTEAFF.